Below, 15 T cell receptor beta chains from the same sample are listed, as sequenced in a study of PD-L1 blockade in urothelial cancer. TCRdb's copy holds only in-frame clones and misses some; the assay was immunoSEQ multiplex PCR. The sample shows about 74,000 clones, almost 90% of them seen only once. Time point: pretreatment peripheral blood. This specimen was PBMCs, taken around atezolizumab (anti-PD-L1) treatment. The receptors were gathered from a man aged 70 or older with urothelial cancer.

The CDR3 DNA reads as TGTGCCAGCAGTTTGGGTAGGCTCAGGAATGAGCAGTTCTTC. This translates into CASSLGRLRNEQFF. The rearrangement joins TRBV28 to TRBJ2-1; D unresolved. V gave up 3 bases and J gave up 7 bases, with 13 bases separating them. CDR3 size: 14 residues. The germline CDR1 and CDR2 sequences are MDHEN and SYDVKM. Full variable domain (remainder filled in from reference TRBV28 and TRBJ2-1): DVKVTQSSRYLVKRTGEKVFLECVQDMDHENMFWYRQDPGLGLRLIYFSYDVKMKEKGDIPEGYSVSREKKERFSLILESASTNQTSMYLCASSLGRLRNEQFFGPGTRLTVL.

The genes are TRBV7-9 and TRBJ2-7; D might be TRBD1 (6 bases). Trimming stripped 5 bases from V and 4 bases from J, with 12 bases between. Germline CDR1 SEHNR, CDR2 FQNEAQ (reference sequence). This CDR3 region has 13 residues. In nucleotides, the CDR3 is TGTGCCAGCAGCCCCGGACAGAAATACGAGCAGTACTTC. It encodes CASSPGQKYEQYF.

This clone was detected only a few times. The chain uses TRBV10-3 and TRBJ2-7; TRBD1 matches 8 bases. CDR3 size: 14 residues. Per the germline V gene, CDR1 is ENHRY and CDR2 is SYGVKD. V shed 3 bases, J shed 6 bases, and the junction held 7 bases outside the gene matches. CDR3 DNA: TGTGCCATCAGTGAAGGGCAGGGGGCATCCGAGCAGTACTTC. Its translation: CAISEGQGASEQYF.

The chain joins TRBV18 to TRBJ2-7, with 13 bases that match TRBD2. V dropped 3 bases and J dropped 3; count of bases not matched to a gene: 5. The length of the CDR3 is 16 residues. Germline loops: CDR1 KGHSH, CDR2 LQKENI. CDR3 nucleotide sequence: TGTGCCAGCTCACCTGGGACTAGCGGGATAGGCTACGAGCAGTACTTC. It codes for CASSPGTSGIGYEQYF.

This chain links TRBV4-1 with TRBJ2-2; 12 nucleotides line up with TRBD2. Germline lookup yields CDR1 MGHRA and CDR2 YSYEKL. V lost 1 base and J lost 8; bases outside the gene matches: 11. The CDR3 spans 18 residues. This CDR3 reads CASSQVLASGRAMGELFF. For the CDR3, the DNA is TGCGCCAGCAGCCAAGTCCTAGCTAGCGGGAGGGCCATGGGGGAGCTGTTTTTT.

The J gene is TRBJ2-7, the V gene TRBV21-1; TRBD1 is taken as the D call from the table, unchecked against the DNA. TRBV21-1 is flagged as a pseudogene. The CDR3 sequence is 17 residues long. The DNA of the CDR3 is TGTGCCAGCAGCAAAGAGGACAGAGGCTTTAACTCCTACGAGCAGTACTTC. It codes for CASSKEDRGFNSYEQYF.

The chain uses TRBV14 and TRBJ2-1, with a possible D match to TRBD1 (6 bases). Germline V gene data show CDR1 as SGHDN and CDR2 as FVKESK. This CDR3 is built from 12 residues. V lost 8 bases to trimming and J lost 4 bases, with 9 bases between them. CDR3 sequence (DNA): TGTGCCAGCGGGACACTGTACAATGAGCAGTTCTTC. The encoded protein is CASGTLYNEQFF.

The V and J genes are TRBV7-6 and TRBJ1-1, with D maybe TRBD1 (5 bases). CDR1 is SGHVS, CDR2 FNYEAQ, per germline. This CDR3 has 16 residues. Trimming left V 5 bases short and J 4 bases short, with 20 bases between. This CDR3 is CASSLGHSRMGTEAFF. In DNA form, the CDR3 reads TGTGCCAGCAGCCTAGGACATTCCCGGATGGGCACTGAAGCTTTCTTT.

The J gene is TRBJ2-7, the V gene TRBV4-1; TRBD2 aligns across 12 bases. Germline values: CDR1 MGHRA, CDR2 YSYEKL. Germline trimming cut 0 bases from V and 4 bases from J; bases unmatched to any gene: 13. The CDR3 covers 19 residues. The CDR3 region has the DNA TGCGCCAGCAGCCAAGATCATCCCCTAGCGGGAGGGCTAGGGTACGAGCAGTACTTC. It encodes CASSQDHPLAGGLGYEQYF.

The chain uses TRBV5-1 and TRBJ2-1, with 9 bases fitting TRBD1. Germline V gene sequence: CDR1 SGHRS, CDR2 YFSETQ. The CDR3 runs to 11 residues. V lost 4 bases and J lost 13; bases outside the gene matches: 3. The CDR3 protein is CASSMDRGQFF. The CDR3 DNA reads as TGCGCCAGCAGCATGGACAGGGGACAGTTCTTC.

The J gene is TRBJ2-1, the V gene TRBV7-8; 12 bases are shared with TRBD1. The length of the CDR3 is 17 residues. Losses at the gene ends were 6 bases for V and 3 bases for J; bases not matched to a gene: 9. Germline CDR1 is SGHVS and CDR2 is FQNEAQ. This chain's CDR3 is CASRQSRDRGLYNEQFF. In nucleotides, the CDR3 is TGTGCCAGCAGACAAAGCCGGGACAGGGGGCTCTACAATGAGCAGTTCTTC.

The chain carries TRBV4-1 and TRBJ2-7, with 8 bases fitting TRBD2. The V segment lost 0 bases and the J segment 3 bases; nucleotides outside the gene matches: 7. The CDR3 totals 16 residues. Germline values: CDR1 MGHRA, CDR2 YSYEKL. CDR3 DNA sequence: TGCGCCAGCAGCCAAGATACCGCGGGAGGCTACTACGAGCAGTACTTC. Translating gives CASSQDTAGGYYEQYF.

This chain links TRBV11-2 with TRBJ2-7, with 7 bases identical to TRBD1. The CDR3 has 15 residues. Per the germline V gene, CDR1 is SGHAT and CDR2 is FQNNGV. J was trimmed by 2 bases and V by 5 bases; bases with no gene match: 9. In DNA form, the CDR3 reads TGTGCCAGCAGCCTGGGACAGCTTCGGACCTACGAGCAGTACTTC. Amino acids: CASSLGQLRTYEQYF.

The J gene is TRBJ2-7, the V gene TRBV11-3; 8 nucleotides line up with TRBD2. The CDR3 totals 17 residues. With 3 bases clipped from V and 6 bases from J, the junction kept 16 bases outside the gene matches. Germline values: CDR1 SGHNT, CDR2 YENEEA. The CDR3 is CASSFCGRPRNLGEQYF. DNA of the CDR3: TGTGCCAGCAGCTTTTGCGGGAGGCCCCGGAATTTGGGCGAGCAGTACTTC.

The chain is built from TRBV27 and TRBJ2-7; the D gene is possibly TRBD2 (5 bases). Trimming left V 2 bases short and J 3 bases short, with 14 bases between. From germline, CDR1 is MNHEY and CDR2 SMNVEV (reference sequence). The CDR3 spans 15 residues. The CDR3 sequence: CASSLKRDPYYEQYF. In nucleotides, the CDR3 is TGTGCCAGCAGTTTAAAGAGGGATCCCTACTACGAGCAGTACTTC.